Included here is one T cell receptor beta chain sequence, with context. Antigen specificity is unknown. This CDR3 region has 13 residues. Trimming stripped 4 bases from V and 8 bases from J, with 14 bases between. The germline CDR1 and CDR2 sequences are SGHRS and YFSETQ. PCR used 60 Vbeta primers and 13 Jbeta primers. Only in-frame clones appear in the TCRdb table, and some are missing; sequencing was by immunoSEQ multiplex PCR. The sample includes over 150,000 clones, about 80% of them seen just once. This sample was included in a study of cytomegalovirus exposure and HLA in healthy donors. Regarding the study as a whole: A later analysis linked a missense DCLRE1C variant to TCR beta V- and J-gene trimming. Researchers had no immune exposure information except CMV serostatus available. It was likely that a cluster of highly shared sequence variants was a sequencing artifact. It has been reported that TCR beta sequences accurately predicted the HLA-A and HLA-B alleles of most subjects.

This TCR was recovered from a woman aged 55-70 years in good health and CMV-seropositive. The specimen was PBMCs. The chain joins TRBV5-1 to TRBJ2-3; D perhaps matches TRBD2 (6 bases). CDR3: CASSPGERGTQYF. In DNA form, the CDR3 reads TGCGCCAGCAGCCCGGGAGAGAGGGGTACGCAGTATTTT.